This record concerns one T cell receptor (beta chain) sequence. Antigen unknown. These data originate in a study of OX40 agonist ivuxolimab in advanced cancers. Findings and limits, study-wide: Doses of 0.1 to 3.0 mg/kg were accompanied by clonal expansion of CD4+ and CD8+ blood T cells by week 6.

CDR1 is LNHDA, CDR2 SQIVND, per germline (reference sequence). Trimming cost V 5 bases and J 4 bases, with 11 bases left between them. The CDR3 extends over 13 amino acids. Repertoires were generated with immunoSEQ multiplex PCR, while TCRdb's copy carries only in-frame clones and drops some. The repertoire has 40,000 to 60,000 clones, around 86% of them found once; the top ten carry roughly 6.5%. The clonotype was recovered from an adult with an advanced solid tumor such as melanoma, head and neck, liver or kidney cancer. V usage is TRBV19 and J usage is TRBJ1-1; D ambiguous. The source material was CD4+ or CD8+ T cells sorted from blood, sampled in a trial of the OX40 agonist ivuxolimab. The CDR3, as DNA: TGTGCCAGTAGTGAGGCTGGCGGCACTGAAGCTTTCTTT. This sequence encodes CASSEAGGTEAFF.